This passage covers 2 T cell receptor beta chains from one sample sequenced in a study of cytomegalovirus exposure and HLA in healthy donors (dated by TCRdb to about 2017). Library construction relied on the immunoSEQ multiplex PCR assay. The multiplex PCR relied on a mix of 60 forward primers for TCR Vbeta segments and 13 reverse primers for TCR Jbeta segments. Entries here come from immuneACCESS through TCRdb and include only in-frame sequences with V and J called. Some clones fail to appear in such tables; in the studies checked, an unresolved V gene covers under half of the shortfall, and the cause of the remainder is unknown. For this sample there are some 130,000 clones; over 75% appear just once. Together, the top ten hold over 4% of the sample. Input material: PBMCs. All receptors derive from a man aged 25-40 years in good health.

This rearrangement joins TRBV14 to TRBJ1-2; 12 nucleotides agree with TRBD1. Germline V lookup: CDR1 SGHDN, CDR2 FVKESK. Trimming removed 2 bases from V and 3 bases from J; junction bases left unmatched: 10. The CDR3 spans 18 residues. The CDR3 sequence: CASSQLPRDRGPDYGYTF. In DNA, the CDR3 is TGTGCCAGCAGCCAATTACCTCGGGACAGGGGGCCGGACTATGGCTACACCTTC.

The rearrangement links TRBV5-6 to TRBJ2-3; TRBD2 is a possible D gene (6 bases). This CDR3 contains 13 residues. Germline V CDR1 and CDR2: SGHDT, YYEEEE. The ends were cut back, 0 bases at V and 7 bases at J, with 9 bases in the middle. The CDR3 bases are TGTGCCAGCAGCTTGGGTGGGACTTATACGCAGTATTTT. This sequence encodes CASSLGGTYTQYF.